The present T cell receptor (beta chain) was sequenced within a study of shared clonotypes between healthy human individuals. This clone showed up just once. What it binds is not known. The germline V and J ends were trimmed by 0 bases and 4 bases, with 15 bases remaining between them. The CDR3 is 16 amino acids. Germline CDR1 LGHNA, CDR2 YSLEER. The assay was carried out at the deep level. The input for sorted-subset replicate PCRs was around 0.2 ug DNA, around 27,000 T cell genomes. Only in-frame clones appear in the TCRdb table, and some are missing; sequencing was by immunoSEQ multiplex PCR. The sample shows 2 million to 3 million clones, approximately 94% of them seen only once. Study-level points and caveats: When naive CD4 clonotypes were compared across several donors, about 4.8% were shared. It was anticipated that sequencing depth would influence how many clonotypes donors shared.

The sequence was obtained from a man younger than 35 in good health. The chain couples TRBV4-3 to TRBJ1-2; maybe TRBD1 (5 bases). Material: naive CD4+ T cells sorted from blood. Described subset: CD45RA+ positively selected. CDR3 sequence: CASSQDLGAHSYGYTF. For the CDR3, the DNA is TGCGCCAGCAGCCAAGATCTTGGGGCACACAGCTATGGCTACACCTTC.